This T cell receptor beta chain appears in the sequencing data of a study of T cell repertoires in cytomegalovirus infection. Study summary: Indications of both CMV infection and matching HLA type were provided by public TCR beta signatures. Study conclusions and caveats: CMV-specific TCR beta clonotypes restricted by HLA-C were the ones dominating the ex vivo response. Cumulative frequency (of public TCR beta family members) identified carriers of CMV plus the relevant HLA.

The CDR3 sequence is 14 residues long. Germline values: CDR1 PRHDT, CDR2 FYEKMQ (reference sequence). Note on this clonotype: Its antigen is unknown. The junction does not match germline at one end; this may be a read error.

MiXCR, run by TCRdb on the reads, gives a single entry per CDR3 protein. The sample consists of 450,000 to 600,000 distinct CDR3 sequences, 10% to 12% of them appearing once. The genes are TRBV13 and TRBJ2-4; 7 bases agree with TRBD2. The sequence derives from a human donor in good health (CMV status not recorded). Some clones in this sample may be carry-over from other donors' samples. The sample taken for sequencing was PBMCs. CDR3 sequence (DNA): TGCGCCAGCAGCACCGGGGGGGCCAAAAACATTCAGTACTTC. Translation gives CASSTGGAKNIQYF.